This T cell receptor (beta chain) is from a study of spatial heterogeneity in lung cancer. Turning to the study itself: Across the raw uncorrected reads, a unique TCR and UMI combination was observed, on average, more than ten times.

Unique molecular identifiers, one per molecule, were present on every TCR cDNA molecule. Each CDR3 protein gets one entry after TCRdb re-called the 5' RACE reads with MiXCR. The table includes roughly 50,000 distinct CDR3 sequences, roughly 7.2% detected once. This clonotype was counted a few times. The time point is: sample taken at primary tumor resection. No cells were sorted before sequencing. The whole RNA sequenced was extracted from tumor, nontumor lung or frozen PBMC. Samples came from roughly 70 TRACERx patients with untreated early-stage lung cancer. V was pared by 2 bases and J by 12 bases, with 9 bases of the junction left unmatched. The CDR3 runs 13 residues.

The gene calls are TRBV12-3 or TRBV12-4 and TRBJ1-1, with 7 bases that match TRBD1. The source was PBMCs, collected at surgery. The sequence derives from a female donor with early-stage non-small cell lung cancer. CDR3 loop: CASSLRGQGVSFF. The CDR3 region has the DNA TGTGCCAGCAGTTTACGGGGGCAGGGGGTGTCTTTCTTT.